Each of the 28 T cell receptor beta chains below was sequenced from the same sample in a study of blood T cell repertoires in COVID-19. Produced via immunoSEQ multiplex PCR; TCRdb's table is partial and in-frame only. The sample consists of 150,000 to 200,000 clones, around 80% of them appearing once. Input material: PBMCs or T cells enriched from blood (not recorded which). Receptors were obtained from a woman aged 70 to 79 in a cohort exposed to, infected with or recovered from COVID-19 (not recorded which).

CDR3 DNA sequence: TGTGCCAGCAGTCCCGGGACAGGGTTCAATCAGCCCCAGCATTTT. Its protein product is CASSPGTGFNQPQHF. The V call is TRBV28, the J call TRBJ1-5, with TRBD1 matching over 9 bases. Per the germline V gene, CDR1 is MDHEN and CDR2 is SYDVKM. The ends lost 5 bases at V and 3 bases at J; junction bases unmatched: 5. CDR3 length: 15 residues.

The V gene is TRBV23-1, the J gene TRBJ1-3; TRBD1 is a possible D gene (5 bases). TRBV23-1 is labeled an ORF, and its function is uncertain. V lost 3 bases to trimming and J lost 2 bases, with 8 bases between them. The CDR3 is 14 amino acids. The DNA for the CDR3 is TGCGCCAGCAGTCATCAGGGTACTGGAAACACCATATATTTT. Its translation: CASSHQGTGNTIYF.

The CDR3 reads CASSKLLAGGTDTQYF. The CDR3 DNA sequence: TGTGCCAGCAGTAAACTACTAGCGGGAGGCACAGATACGCAGTATTTT. The genes are TRBV28 and TRBJ2-3; 11 nucleotides agree with TRBD2. Unmatched junction bases numbered 5, after V lost 5 bases and J lost 1 base. The CDR3 is made up of 16 amino acids. CDR1 is MDHEN and CDR2 is SYDVKM in the germline V gene.

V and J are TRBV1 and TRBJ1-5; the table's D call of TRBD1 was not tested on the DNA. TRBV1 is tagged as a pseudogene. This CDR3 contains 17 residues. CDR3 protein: CTSSLLTGLGPDQPQHF. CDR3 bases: TGCACCAGCAGCCTCCTGACAGGGTTGGGTCCGGACCAGCCCCAGCATTTT.

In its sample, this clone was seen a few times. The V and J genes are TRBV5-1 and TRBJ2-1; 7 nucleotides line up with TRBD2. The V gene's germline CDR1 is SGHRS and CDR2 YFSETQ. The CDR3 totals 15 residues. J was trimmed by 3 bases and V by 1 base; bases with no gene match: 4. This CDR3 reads CASSLWASGYNEQFF. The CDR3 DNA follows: TGCGCCAGCAGCTTGTGGGCTAGCGGCTACAATGAGCAGTTCTTC.

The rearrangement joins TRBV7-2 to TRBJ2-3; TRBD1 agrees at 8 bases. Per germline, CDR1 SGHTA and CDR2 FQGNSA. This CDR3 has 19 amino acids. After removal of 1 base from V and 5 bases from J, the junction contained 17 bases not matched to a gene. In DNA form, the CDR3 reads TGTGCCAGCAGCTTAGAGGCGGCCGGTAGGCAGGGGGCTGTAGATACGCAGTATTTT. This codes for CASSLEAAGRQGAVDTQYF.

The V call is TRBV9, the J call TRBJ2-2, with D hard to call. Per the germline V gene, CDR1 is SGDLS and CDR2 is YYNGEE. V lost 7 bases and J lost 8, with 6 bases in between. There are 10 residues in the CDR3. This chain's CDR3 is CASPPGELFF. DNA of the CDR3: TGTGCCAGCCCCCCTGGGGAGCTGTTTTTT.

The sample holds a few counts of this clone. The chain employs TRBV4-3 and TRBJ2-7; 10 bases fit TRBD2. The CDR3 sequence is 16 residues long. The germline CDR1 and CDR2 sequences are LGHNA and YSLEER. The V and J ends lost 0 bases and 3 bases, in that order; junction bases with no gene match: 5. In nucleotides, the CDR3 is TGCGCCAGCAGCCAAGATCTGGCTAGCGGGAGCTACGAGCAGTACTTC. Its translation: CASSQDLASGSYEQYF.

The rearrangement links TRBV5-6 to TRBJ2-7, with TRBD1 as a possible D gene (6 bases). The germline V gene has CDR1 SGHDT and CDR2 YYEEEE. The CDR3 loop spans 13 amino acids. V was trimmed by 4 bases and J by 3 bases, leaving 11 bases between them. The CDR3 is CASSRRRGYEQYF. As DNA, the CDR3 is TGTGCCAGCAGCCGTCGCAGGGGCTACGAGCAGTACTTC.

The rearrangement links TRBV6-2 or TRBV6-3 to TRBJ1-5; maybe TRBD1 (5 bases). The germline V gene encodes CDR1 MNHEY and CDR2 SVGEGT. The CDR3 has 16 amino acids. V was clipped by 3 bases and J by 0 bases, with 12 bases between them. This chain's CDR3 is CASSYQGWYSNQPQHF. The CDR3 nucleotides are TGTGCCAGCAGTTATCAGGGTTGGTATAGCAATCAGCCCCAGCATTTT.

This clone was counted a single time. CDR3 in DNA: TGTGCCAGTAGTGGGACTGGCTCTGGAAACACCATATATTTT. It codes for CASSGTGSGNTIYF. The chain has TRBV19 and TRBJ1-3; possibly TRBD1 for D (5 bases). This CDR3 has 14 amino acids. The germline V gene encodes CDR1 LNHDA and CDR2 SQIVND (reference sequence). With 5 bases removed from V and 0 bases from J, the gap between germline ends came to 8 bases.

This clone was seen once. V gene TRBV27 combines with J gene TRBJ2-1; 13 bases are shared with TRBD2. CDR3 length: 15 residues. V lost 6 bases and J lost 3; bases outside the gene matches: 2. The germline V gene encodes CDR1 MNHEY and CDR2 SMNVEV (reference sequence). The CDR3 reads CASSRLAGGYNEQFF. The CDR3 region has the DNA TGTGCCAGCAGCCGACTAGCGGGAGGCTACAATGAGCAGTTCTTC.

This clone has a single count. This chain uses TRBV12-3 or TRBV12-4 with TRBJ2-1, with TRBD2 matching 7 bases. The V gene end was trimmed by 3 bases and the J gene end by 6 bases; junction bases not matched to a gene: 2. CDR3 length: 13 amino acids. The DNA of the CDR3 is TGTGCCAGCAGTTTGTTAGCGGGCAATGAGCAGTTCTTC. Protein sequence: CASSLLAGNEQFF.

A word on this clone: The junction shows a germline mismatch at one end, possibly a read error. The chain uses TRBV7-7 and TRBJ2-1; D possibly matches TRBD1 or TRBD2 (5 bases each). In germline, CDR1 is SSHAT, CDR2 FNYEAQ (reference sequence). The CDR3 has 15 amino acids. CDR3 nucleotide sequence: TGTGCTAGCAGCTTAGGGGCTCAACCGGGGAATGAGCAGTTCTTC. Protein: CASSLGAQPGNEQFF.

DNA of the CDR3: TGTGCCAGCAGGCAGTACAATGAGCAGTTCTTC. Its translation is CASRQYNEQFF. The chain uses TRBV12-3 or TRBV12-4 and TRBJ2-1; D gene unclear. The CDR3 is made up of 11 amino acids. V lost 6 bases and J 4 bases, leaving 4 bases between the germline ends.

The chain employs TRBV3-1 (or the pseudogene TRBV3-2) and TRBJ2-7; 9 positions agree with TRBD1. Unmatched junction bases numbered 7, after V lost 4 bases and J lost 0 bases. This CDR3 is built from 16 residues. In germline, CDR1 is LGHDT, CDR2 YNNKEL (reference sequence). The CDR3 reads CASSPSTGGSSYEQYF. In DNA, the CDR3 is TGTGCCAGCAGCCCCTCGACAGGGGGAAGCTCCTACGAGCAGTACTTC.

The CDR3 DNA is TGTGCCAGCAGCCAGAGGGAGGGGGAGACCCAGTACTTC. Amino acids: CASSQREGETQYF. The chain links TRBV27 to TRBJ2-5, with 7 bases that match TRBD2. V trimming: 6 bases; J trimming: 5 bases; junction bases outside the gene matches: 6. The CDR3 covers 13 residues. Germline CDR1 MNHEY, CDR2 SMNVEV (reference sequence).

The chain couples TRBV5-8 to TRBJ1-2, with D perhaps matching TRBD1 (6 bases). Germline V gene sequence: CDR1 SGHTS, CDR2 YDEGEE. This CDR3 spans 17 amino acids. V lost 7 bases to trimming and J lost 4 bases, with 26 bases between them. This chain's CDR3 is CASSTDRLDWSVYGYTF. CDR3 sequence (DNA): TGTGCCAGCTCTACAGACAGGCTCGATTGGTCGGTCTATGGCTACACCTTC.

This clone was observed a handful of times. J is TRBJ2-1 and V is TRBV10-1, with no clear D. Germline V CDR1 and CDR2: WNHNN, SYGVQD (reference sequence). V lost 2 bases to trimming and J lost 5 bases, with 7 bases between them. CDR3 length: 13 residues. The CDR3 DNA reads TGCGCCAGCAGTGAGAAAAGAGACAATGAGCAGTTCTTC. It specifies CASSEKRDNEQFF.

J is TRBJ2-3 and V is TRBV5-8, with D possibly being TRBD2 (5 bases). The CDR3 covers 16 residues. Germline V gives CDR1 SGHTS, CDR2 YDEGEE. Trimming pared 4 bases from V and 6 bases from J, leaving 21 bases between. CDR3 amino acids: CASSETGWQVKDTQYF. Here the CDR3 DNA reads TGTGCCAGCAGCGAAACGGGGTGGCAGGTGAAGGATACGCAGTATTTT.

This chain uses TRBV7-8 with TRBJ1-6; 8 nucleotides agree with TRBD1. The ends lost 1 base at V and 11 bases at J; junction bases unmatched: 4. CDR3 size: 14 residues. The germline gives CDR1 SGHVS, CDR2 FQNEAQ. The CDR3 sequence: CASSLGDRRTPLHF. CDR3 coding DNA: TGTGCCAGCAGCTTAGGGGACAGGCGTACACCCCTCCACTTT.

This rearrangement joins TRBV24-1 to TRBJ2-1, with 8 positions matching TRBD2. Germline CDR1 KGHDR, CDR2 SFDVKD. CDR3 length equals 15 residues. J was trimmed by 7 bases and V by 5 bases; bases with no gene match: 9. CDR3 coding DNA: TGTGCCACCAGTGGATCGTCGGGAGGGCGGAATGAGCAGTTCTTC. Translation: CATSGSSGGRNEQFF.

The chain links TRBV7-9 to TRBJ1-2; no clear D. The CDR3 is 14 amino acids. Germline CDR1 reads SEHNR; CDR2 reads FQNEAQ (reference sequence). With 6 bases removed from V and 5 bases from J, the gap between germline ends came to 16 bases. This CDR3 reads CASRRGETTYGYTF. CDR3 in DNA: TGTGCCAGCAGACGAGGTGAAACCACTTATGGCTACACCTTC.

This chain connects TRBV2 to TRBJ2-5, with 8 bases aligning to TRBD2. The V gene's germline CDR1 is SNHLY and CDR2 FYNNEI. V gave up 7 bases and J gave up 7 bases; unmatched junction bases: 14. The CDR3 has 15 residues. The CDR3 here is CASNNAGGPAGTQYF. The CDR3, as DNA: TGTGCCAGCAACAACGCGGGAGGACCGGCTGGGACCCAGTACTTC.

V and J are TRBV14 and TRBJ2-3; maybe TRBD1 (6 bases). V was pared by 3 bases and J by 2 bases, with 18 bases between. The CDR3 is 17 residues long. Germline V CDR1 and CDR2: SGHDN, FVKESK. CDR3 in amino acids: CASSQGVGRGSTDTQYF. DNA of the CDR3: TGTGCCAGCAGCCAGGGAGTTGGCAGGGGATCCACAGATACGCAGTATTTT.

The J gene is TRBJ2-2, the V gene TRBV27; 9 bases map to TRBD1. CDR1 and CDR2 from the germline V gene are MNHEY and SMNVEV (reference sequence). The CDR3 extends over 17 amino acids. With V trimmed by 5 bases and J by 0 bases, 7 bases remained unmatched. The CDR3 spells CASSPGTGKANTGELFF. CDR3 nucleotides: TGTGCCAGCAGTCCCGGGACAGGGAAAGCGAACACCGGGGAGCTGTTTTTT.

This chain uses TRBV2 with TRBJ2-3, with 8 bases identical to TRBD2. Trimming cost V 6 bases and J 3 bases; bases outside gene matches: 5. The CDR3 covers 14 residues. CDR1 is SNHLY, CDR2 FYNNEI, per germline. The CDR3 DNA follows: TGTGCCAGCAGCGGACTAGCCGCAACAGATACGCAGTATTTT. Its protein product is CASSGLAATDTQYF.

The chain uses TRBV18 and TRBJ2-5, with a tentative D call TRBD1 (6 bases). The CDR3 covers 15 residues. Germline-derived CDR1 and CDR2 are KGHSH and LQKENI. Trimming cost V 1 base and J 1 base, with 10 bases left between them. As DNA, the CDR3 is TGTGCCAGCTCACCACGGGGGCAGGCCCAAGAGACCCAGTACTTC. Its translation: CASSPRGQAQETQYF.